The 24 T cell receptor beta chains below all came from one sample that was sequenced in a study of T cell responses to AZD1222 COVID-19 vaccine. The table came from immunoSEQ multiplex PCR; TCRdb's copy has only in-frame clones and leaves some out. The table has about 77,000 clones, roughly nine tenths seen once. The sample in question was peripheral blood, obtained 28 days after the second AZD1222 dose. The receptors here all came from an adult who received the AZD1222 COVID-19 vaccine.

This clone was observed at least ten times. The chain carries TRBV6-4 and TRBJ1-5, with unresolved D. Germline-derived CDR1 and CDR2 are MRHNA and SNTAGT. The CDR3 sequence is 15 residues long. V lost 3 bases and J 4 bases, leaving 13 bases between the germline ends. CDR3 sequence reads: CASSERAGSNQPQHF. CDR3 DNA sequence: TGTGCCAGCAGTGAAAGGGCTGGTTCTAATCAGCCCCAGCATTTT.

This clone appeared a few times. The chain joins TRBV5-8 to TRBJ1-2, with D hard to call. The CDR3 consists of 14 residues. The ends were cut back, 1 base at V and 3 bases at J, with 10 bases in the middle. Germline loops: CDR1 SGHTS, CDR2 YDEGEE. The CDR3: CASSLRALDYGYTF. The CDR3 DNA follows: TGTGCCAGCAGCTTGCGGGCCTTGGACTATGGCTACACCTTC. Using reference TRBV5-8 and TRBJ1-2 for the parts outside the CDR3, the full variable domain is EAGVTQSPTHLIKTRGQQATLRCSPISGHTSVYWYQQALGLGLQFLLWYDEGEERNRGNFPPRFSGRQFPNYSSELNVNALELEDSALYLCASSLRALDYGYTFGSGTRLTVV.

The chain links TRBV9 to TRBJ1-5; D is undetermined. V lost 1 base, J lost 0 bases, and 8 bases lay in between. CDR3 length: 15 amino acids. Per the germline V gene, CDR1 is SGDLS and CDR2 is YYNGEE. CDR3 coding DNA: TGTGCCAGCAGCGTATCAGGTTATAGCAATCAGCCCCAGCATTTT. Translating gives CASSVSGYSNQPQHF.

The chain couples TRBV19 to TRBJ2-2, with TRBD1 matching 7 bases. Germline lookup yields CDR1 LNHDA and CDR2 SQIVND (reference sequence). The V gene end was trimmed by 6 bases and the J gene end by 1 base; junction bases not matched to a gene: 8. The CDR3 runs 16 residues. CDR3 DNA: TGTGCCAGTAGCGGCTTGGCAGGGGGGAACACCGGGGAGCTGTTTTTT. Translated: CASSGLAGGNTGELFF.

The V call is TRBV19, the J call TRBJ1-2; TRBD1 might be the D (6 bases). The germline CDR1 and CDR2 sequences are LNHDA and SQIVND (reference sequence). The germline V and J ends were trimmed by 7 bases and 1 base, with 16 bases remaining between them. This CDR3 is built from 15 residues. The CDR3 DNA follows: TGTGCCAGTACCCTTAGGACAGACTATAACTATGGCTACACCTTC. Protein product: CASTLRTDYNYGYTF.

The count of this clone is one. This chain uses TRBV10-3 with TRBJ2-7; TRBD2 matches at 11 bases. CDR1 ENHRY and CDR2 SYGVKD come from the germline V gene. The junction had 2 bases not matched to a gene; V was cut back by 2 bases and J by 5 bases. This CDR3 comprises 14 residues. The CDR3 is CAISETSGSDEQYF. As DNA, the CDR3 is TGTGCCATCAGTGAGACTAGCGGGAGTGACGAGCAGTACTTC.

The chain is built from TRBV5-1 and TRBJ1-1; TRBD1 matches at 7 bases. V lost 4 bases, J lost 1 base, and 10 bases stayed unmatched. The CDR3 has 16 amino acids. CDR1 is SGHRS, CDR2 YFSETQ, per germline. CDR3 loop: CASSPTSTGRNTEAFF. For the CDR3, the DNA is TGCGCCAGCAGCCCAACCTCGACAGGGCGGAACACTGAAGCTTTCTTT.

The rearrangement joins TRBV27 to TRBJ1-6; no definite D call. Trimming cost V 0 bases and J 9 bases, with 9 bases left between them. CDR1 is MNHEY, CDR2 SMNVEV, per germline (reference sequence). The CDR3 extends over 14 amino acids. The CDR3 DNA sequence: TGTGCCAGCAGTTTATCGATGGCAGGTTCACCCCTCCACTTT. Its protein is CASSLSMAGSPLHF.

This chain joins TRBV3-1 (or the pseudogene TRBV3-2) and TRBJ1-5; 9 positions agree with TRBD1. Germline values: CDR1 LGHDT, CDR2 YNNKEL (reference sequence). J gave up 7 bases and V 4 bases, and 5 bases lay outside the gene matches. The CDR3 sequence is 14 residues long. The DNA for the CDR3 is TGTGCCAGCAGCCCGGGACAGGGACACCAGCCCCAGCATTTT. Its protein product is CASSPGQGHQPQHF.

This clone was observed once. This sequence joins TRBV4-3 and TRBJ1-4; 10 positions agree with TRBD1. CDR1 LGHNA and CDR2 YSLEER come from the germline V gene. CDR3 length: 14 residues. V shed 3 bases, J shed 8 bases, and the junction held 3 bases outside the gene matches. The DNA of the CDR3 is TGCGCCAGCAGCCAGGGACAGGGGTCAGAAAAACTGTTTTTT. It translates to CASSQGQGSEKLFF.

The genes are TRBV6-6 and TRBJ2-7; 9 nucleotides line up with TRBD2. Germline V gene sequence: CDR1 MNHNY, CDR2 SVGAGI (reference sequence). V dropped 5 bases and J dropped 2; count of bases not matched to a gene: 4. The CDR3 is 14 amino acids. The CDR3 sequence is CASSLPSGTYEQYF. In DNA, the CDR3 is TGTGCCAGCAGTCTCCCTAGCGGGACCTACGAGCAGTACTTC.

This clone was recorded once. V is TRBV24-1 and J is TRBJ2-3; 11 bases align to TRBD2. After removal of 6 bases from V and 3 bases from J, the junction contained 4 bases not matched to a gene. The CDR3 loop spans 15 amino acids. The germline CDR1 and CDR2 sequences are KGHDR and SFDVKD. CDR3 sequence: CATSRGLAVTDTQYF. DNA for the CDR3: TGTGCCACCAGTAGGGGACTAGCGGTTACAGATACGCAGTATTTT.

The V gene is TRBV14, the J gene TRBJ1-1, with D uncertain. Trimming took off 4 bases at V and 1 base at J, with 7 bases between the two ends. The CDR3 spans 13 residues. Germline-derived CDR1 and CDR2 are SGHDN and FVKESK. CDR3 nucleotide sequence: TGTGCCAGCAGCCTGACTGGGAACACTGAAGCTTTCTTT. Its protein is CASSLTGNTEAFF. Together with reference TRBV14 and TRBJ1-1, the CDR3 gives the full variable domain: EAGVTQFPSHSVIEKGQTVTLRCDPISGHDNLYWYRRVMGKEIKFLLHFVKESKQDESGMPNNRFLAERTGGTYSTLKVQPAELEDSGVYFCASSLTGNTEAFFGQGTRLTVV.

The genes are TRBV30 and TRBJ1-1, with unresolved D. In germline, CDR1 is GTSNPN, CDR2 SVGIG (reference sequence). Between the trimmed V and J ends, which lost 2 bases and 2 bases, there was a span of 3 bases. The CDR3 sequence is 11 residues long. The CDR3 reads CAWSKNTEAFF. As DNA, the CDR3 is TGTGCCTGGAGTAAAAACACTGAAGCTTTCTTT.

The V and J genes are TRBV28 and TRBJ1-4, with unresolved D. The CDR3 runs 12 residues. The germline V gene encodes CDR1 MDHEN and CDR2 SYDVKM. V lost 7 bases and J lost 5, with 8 bases in between. This CDR3 reads CASKRPNEKLFF. Here the CDR3 DNA reads TGTGCCAGCAAACGTCCGAATGAAAAACTGTTTTTT. The variable domain in full, with the rest retrieved from reference TRBV28 and TRBJ1-4, is DVKVTQSSRYLVKRTGEKVFLECVQDMDHENMFWYRQDPGLGLRLIYFSYDVKMKEKGDIPEGYSVSREKKERFSLILESASTNQTSMYLCASKRPNEKLFFGSGTQLSVL.

V and J are TRBV27 and TRBJ1-6; a possible D gene is TRBD1 (5 bases). Trimming took off 4 bases at V and 5 bases at J, with 9 bases between the two ends. Germline assignment: CDR1 MNHEY and CDR2 SMNVEV (reference sequence). This CDR3 is built from 14 residues. This chain's CDR3 is CASSWGTNNSPLHF. The CDR3 coding sequence is TGTGCCAGCAGTTGGGGGACCAATAATTCACCCCTCCACTTT.

The chain has TRBV15 and TRBJ2-5; the D is unclear. In germline, CDR1 is LNHNV, CDR2 YYDKDF (reference sequence). Trimming cost V 0 bases and J 5 bases, with 13 bases left between them. This CDR3 contains 15 residues. The CDR3 nucleotides are TGTGCCACCAGCAGAGACAGACATTATGTGGAGACCCAGTACTTC. Its translation is CATSRDRHYVETQYF.

This sequence joins TRBV5-1 and TRBJ1-6, with D perhaps matching TRBD1 (5 bases). Germline CDR1 reads SGHRS; CDR2 reads YFSETQ. The V end was cut by 0 bases, the J end by 7 bases, with 11 bases between. The CDR3 spans 15 residues. CDR3 amino acids: CASSLEFTGNSPLHF. CDR3 DNA sequence: TGCGCCAGCAGCTTGGAATTTACAGGAAATTCACCCCTCCACTTT.

The chain employs TRBV29-1 and TRBJ2-1, with D maybe TRBD1 (5 bases). Germline CDR1 is SQVTM and CDR2 is ANQGSEA. CDR3 length: 16 residues. V was pared by 7 bases and J by 4 bases, with 23 bases between. The CDR3 sequence: CSAPRSEMGPYNEQFF. CDR3 DNA sequence: TGCAGCGCCCCCAGGAGTGAAATGGGGCCTTACAATGAGCAGTTCTTC.

The V call is TRBV7-8, the J call TRBJ1-1; 9 bases line up with TRBD1. The ends lost 2 bases at V and 6 bases at J; junction bases unmatched: 4. Germline V gene sequence: CDR1 SGHVS, CDR2 FQNEAQ. The length of the CDR3 is 14 residues. This CDR3 is CASSLITGGAEAFF. Here the CDR3 DNA reads TGTGCCAGCAGCTTAATTACAGGGGGCGCTGAAGCTTTCTTT.

The chain carries TRBV7-9 and TRBJ1-1; no definite D call. This CDR3 has 14 amino acids. Trimming left V 3 bases short and J 10 bases short, with 18 bases between. Germline lookup yields CDR1 SEHNR and CDR2 FQNEAQ (reference sequence). CDR3 sequence: CASSFQEIARLAFF. The CDR3, as DNA: TGTGCCAGCAGCTTTCAGGAAATAGCCCGGTTAGCTTTCTTT.

The gene calls are TRBV27 and TRBJ2-2, with TRBD2 matching 7 bases. Germline CDR1 reads MNHEY; CDR2 reads SMNVEV (reference sequence). J gave up 1 base and V 3 bases, and 5 bases lay outside the gene matches. The CDR3 runs 16 residues. CDR3 region: CASSFLLAQNTGELFF. The CDR3 nucleotides are TGTGCCAGCAGTTTTCTACTAGCGCAGAACACCGGGGAGCTGTTTTTT.

The sample holds one count of this clone. The chain joins TRBV19 to TRBJ1-6, with 8 bases fitting TRBD1. With 7 bases clipped from V and 6 bases from J, the junction kept 8 bases outside the gene matches. This CDR3 region has 15 residues. Germline V lookup: CDR1 LNHDA, CDR2 SQIVND (reference sequence). CDR3 in amino acids: CASKDRDRFNSPLHF. CDR3 nucleotides: TGTGCCAGTAAGGACCGGGACAGGTTTAATTCACCCCTCCACTTT.

V usage is TRBV10-3 and J usage is TRBJ1-4; D might be TRBD1 (5 bases). Germline V lookup: CDR1 ENHRY, CDR2 SYGVKD. The CDR3 runs to 13 residues. The germline V and J ends were trimmed by 2 bases and 8 bases, with 9 bases remaining between them. The CDR3 nucleotides read TGTGCCATCAGTGAGGATCGGGGGGAAAAACTGTTTTTT. This sequence encodes CAISEDRGEKLFF.